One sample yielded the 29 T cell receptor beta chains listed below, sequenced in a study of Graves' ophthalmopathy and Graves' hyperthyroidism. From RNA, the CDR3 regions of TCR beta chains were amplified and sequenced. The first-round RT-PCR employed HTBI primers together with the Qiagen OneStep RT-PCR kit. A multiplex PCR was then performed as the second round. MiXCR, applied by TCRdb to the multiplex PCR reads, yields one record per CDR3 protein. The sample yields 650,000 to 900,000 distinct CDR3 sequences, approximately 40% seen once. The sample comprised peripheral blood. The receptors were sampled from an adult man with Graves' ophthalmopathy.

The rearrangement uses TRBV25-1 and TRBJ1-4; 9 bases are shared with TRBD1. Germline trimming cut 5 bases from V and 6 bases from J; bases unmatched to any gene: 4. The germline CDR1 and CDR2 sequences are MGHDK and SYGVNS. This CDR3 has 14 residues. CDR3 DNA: TGTGCCAGCAGTTTAACAGGGGGCTATGAAAAACTGTTTTTT. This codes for CASSLTGGYEKLFF. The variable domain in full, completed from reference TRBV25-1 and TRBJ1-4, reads EADIYQTPRYLVIGTGKKITLECSQTMGHDKMYWYQQDPGMELHLIHYSYGVNSTEKGDLSSESTVSRIRTEHFPLTLESARPSHTSQYLCASSLTGGYEKLFFGSGTQLSVL.

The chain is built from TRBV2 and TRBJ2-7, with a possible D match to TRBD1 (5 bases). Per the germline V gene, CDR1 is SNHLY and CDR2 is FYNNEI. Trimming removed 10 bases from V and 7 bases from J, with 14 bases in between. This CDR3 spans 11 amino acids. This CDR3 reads CAITSREEQYF. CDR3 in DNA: TGTGCCATAACGAGCAGGGAAGAGCAGTACTTC.

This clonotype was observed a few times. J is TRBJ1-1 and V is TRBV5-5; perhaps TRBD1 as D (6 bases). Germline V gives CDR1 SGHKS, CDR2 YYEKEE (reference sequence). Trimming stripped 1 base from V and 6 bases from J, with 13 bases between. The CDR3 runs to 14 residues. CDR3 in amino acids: CASSLKRGSAEAFF. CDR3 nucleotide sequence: TGTGCCAGCAGCTTGAAGAGGGGGTCCGCTGAAGCTTTCTTT.

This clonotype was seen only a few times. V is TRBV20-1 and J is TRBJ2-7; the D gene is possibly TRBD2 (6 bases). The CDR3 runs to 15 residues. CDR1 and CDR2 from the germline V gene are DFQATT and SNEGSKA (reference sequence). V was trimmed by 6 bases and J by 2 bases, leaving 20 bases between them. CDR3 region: CSAARGSSFPYEQYF. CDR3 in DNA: TGCAGTGCAGCACGGGGGTCTAGCTTCCCCTACGAGCAGTACTTC.

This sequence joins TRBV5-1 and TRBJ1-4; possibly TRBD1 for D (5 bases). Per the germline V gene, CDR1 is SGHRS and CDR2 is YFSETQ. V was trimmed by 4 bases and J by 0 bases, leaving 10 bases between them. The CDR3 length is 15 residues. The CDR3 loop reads CASSLGHSTNEKLFF. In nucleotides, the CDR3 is TGCGCCAGCAGCCTCGGACATTCAACTAATGAAAAACTGTTTTTT.

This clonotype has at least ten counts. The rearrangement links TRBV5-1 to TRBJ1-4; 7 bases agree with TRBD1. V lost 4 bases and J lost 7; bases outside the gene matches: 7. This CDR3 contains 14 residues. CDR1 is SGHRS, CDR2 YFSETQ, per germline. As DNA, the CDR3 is TGCGCCAGCAGCCCCGACAGGGCTGGTGAAAAACTGTTTTTT. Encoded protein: CASSPDRAGEKLFF.

In DNA, the CDR3 is TGTGCCACCAGCAGAGATACCTCTAGCTGGGGGACAGGGGGGGAAAAACTGTTTTTT. It encodes CATSRDTSSWGTGGEKLFF. The chain combines TRBV15 with TRBJ1-4, with 11 bases fitting TRBD1. Germline values: CDR1 LNHNV, CDR2 YYDKDF (reference sequence). With V trimmed by 0 bases and J by 8 bases, 14 bases remained unmatched. The CDR3 extends over 19 amino acids.

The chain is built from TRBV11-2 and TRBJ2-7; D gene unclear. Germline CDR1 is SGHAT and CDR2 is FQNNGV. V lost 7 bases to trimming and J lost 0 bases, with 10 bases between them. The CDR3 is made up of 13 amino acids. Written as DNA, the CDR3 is TGTGCCAGCAATTTTCTGGACTCCTACGAGCAGTACTTC. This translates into CASNFLDSYEQYF.

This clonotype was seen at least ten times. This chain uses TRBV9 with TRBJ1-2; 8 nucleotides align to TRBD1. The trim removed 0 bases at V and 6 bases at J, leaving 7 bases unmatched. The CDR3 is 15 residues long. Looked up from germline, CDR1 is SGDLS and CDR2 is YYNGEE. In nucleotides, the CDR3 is TGTGCCAGCAGCGTAGGAGGACAGGGAGGCGATGGCTACACCTTC. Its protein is CASSVGGQGGDGYTF.

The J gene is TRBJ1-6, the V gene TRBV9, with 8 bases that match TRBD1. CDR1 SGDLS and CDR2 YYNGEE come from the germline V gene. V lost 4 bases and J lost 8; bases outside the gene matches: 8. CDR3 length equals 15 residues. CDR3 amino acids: CASSPGQEKDSPLHF. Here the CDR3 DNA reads TGTGCCAGCAGCCCGGGACAGGAGAAGGATTCACCCCTCCACTTT.

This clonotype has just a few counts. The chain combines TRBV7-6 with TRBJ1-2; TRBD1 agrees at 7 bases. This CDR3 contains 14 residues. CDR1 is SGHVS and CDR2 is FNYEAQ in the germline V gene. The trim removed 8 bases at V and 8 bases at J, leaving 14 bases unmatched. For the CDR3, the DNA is TGTGCCAGCTCACCCGACAGGGACCTATTGGGCTACACCTTC. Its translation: CASSPDRDLLGYTF.

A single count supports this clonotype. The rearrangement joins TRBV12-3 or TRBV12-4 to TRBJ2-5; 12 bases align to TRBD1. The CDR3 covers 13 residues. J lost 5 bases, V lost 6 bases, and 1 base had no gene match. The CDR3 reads CASRGTGGETQYF. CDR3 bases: TGTGCCAGCAGAGGGACAGGGGGCGAGACCCAGTACTTC.

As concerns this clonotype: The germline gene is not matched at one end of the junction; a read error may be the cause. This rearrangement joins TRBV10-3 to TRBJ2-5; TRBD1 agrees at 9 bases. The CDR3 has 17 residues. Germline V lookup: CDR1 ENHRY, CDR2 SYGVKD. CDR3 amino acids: CASSLRPGTGFQETQYF. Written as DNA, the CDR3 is TGTGCCAGCAGTCTACGGCCCGGGACAGGGTTCCAAGAGACCCAGTACTTC.

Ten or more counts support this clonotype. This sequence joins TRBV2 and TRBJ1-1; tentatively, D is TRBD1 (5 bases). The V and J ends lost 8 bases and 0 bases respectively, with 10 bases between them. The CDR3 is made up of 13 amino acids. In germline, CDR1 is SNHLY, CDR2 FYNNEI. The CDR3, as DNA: TGTGCCAGCGGGGGACTGATGAACACTGAAGCTTTCTTT. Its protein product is CASGGLMNTEAFF.

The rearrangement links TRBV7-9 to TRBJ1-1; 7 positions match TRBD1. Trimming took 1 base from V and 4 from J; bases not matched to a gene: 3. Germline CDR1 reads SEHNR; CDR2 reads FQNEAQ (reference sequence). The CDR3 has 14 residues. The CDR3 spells CASSLEGAVTEAFF. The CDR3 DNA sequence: TGTGCCAGCAGCTTAGAGGGGGCGGTCACTGAAGCTTTCTTT.

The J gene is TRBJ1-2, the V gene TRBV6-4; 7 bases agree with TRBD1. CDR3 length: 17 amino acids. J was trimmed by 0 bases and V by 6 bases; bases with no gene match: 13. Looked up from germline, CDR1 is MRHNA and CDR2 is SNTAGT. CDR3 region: CASSPTPDRLANYGYTF. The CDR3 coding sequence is TGTGCCAGCAGCCCCACCCCGGACAGGTTAGCTAACTATGGCTACACCTTC.

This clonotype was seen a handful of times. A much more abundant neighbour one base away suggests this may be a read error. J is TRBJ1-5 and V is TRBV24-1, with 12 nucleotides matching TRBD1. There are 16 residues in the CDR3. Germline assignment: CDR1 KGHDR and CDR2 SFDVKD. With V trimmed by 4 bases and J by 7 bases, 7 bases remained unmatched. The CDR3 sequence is CATSDPGTGGCQPQHF. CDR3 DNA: TGTGCCACCAGTGACCCAGGGACAGGGGGCTGCCAGCCCCAGCATTTT.

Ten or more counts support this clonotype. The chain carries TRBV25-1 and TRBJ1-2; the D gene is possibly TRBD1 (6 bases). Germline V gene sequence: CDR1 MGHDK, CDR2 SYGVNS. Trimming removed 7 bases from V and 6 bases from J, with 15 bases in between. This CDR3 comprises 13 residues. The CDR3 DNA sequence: TGTGCCAGCACCCAAGGGGGGCTGAATGGCTACACCTTC. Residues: CASTQGGLNGYTF.

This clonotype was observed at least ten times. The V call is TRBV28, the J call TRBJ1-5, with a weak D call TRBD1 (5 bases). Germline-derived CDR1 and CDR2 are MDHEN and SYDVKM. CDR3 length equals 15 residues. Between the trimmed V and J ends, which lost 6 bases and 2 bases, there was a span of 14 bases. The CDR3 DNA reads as TGTGCCAGCAGGCCGACGGGGCGGGGCAATCAGCCCCAGCATTTT. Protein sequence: CASRPTGRGNQPQHF.

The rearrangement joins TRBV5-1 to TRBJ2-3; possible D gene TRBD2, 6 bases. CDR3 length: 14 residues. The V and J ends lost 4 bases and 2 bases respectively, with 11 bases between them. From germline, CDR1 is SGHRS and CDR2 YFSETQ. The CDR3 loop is CASSVGSNTDTQYF. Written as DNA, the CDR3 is TGCGCCAGCAGCGTCGGGAGCAACACAGATACGCAGTATTTT.

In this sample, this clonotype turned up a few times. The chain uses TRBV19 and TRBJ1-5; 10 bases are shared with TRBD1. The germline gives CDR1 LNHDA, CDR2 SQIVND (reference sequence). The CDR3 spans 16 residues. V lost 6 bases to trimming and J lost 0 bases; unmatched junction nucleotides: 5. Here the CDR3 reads CASSRTGGNSNQPQHF. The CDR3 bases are TGTGCCAGTAGCCGGACAGGGGGGAATAGCAATCAGCCCCAGCATTTT.

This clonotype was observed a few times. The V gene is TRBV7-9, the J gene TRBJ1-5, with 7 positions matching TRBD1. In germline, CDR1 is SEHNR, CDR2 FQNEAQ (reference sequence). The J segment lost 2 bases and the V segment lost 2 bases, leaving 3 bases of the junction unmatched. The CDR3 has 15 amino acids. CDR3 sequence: CASSLTGTGNQPQHF. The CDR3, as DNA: TGTGCCAGCAGCTTAACTGGGACAGGCAATCAGCCCCAGCATTTT. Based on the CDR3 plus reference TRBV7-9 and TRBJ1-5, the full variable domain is DTGVSQNPRHKITKRGQNVTFRCDPISEHNRLYWYRQTLGQGPEFLTYFQNEAQLEKSRLLSDRFSAERPKGSFSTLEIQRTEQGDSAMYLCASSLTGTGNQPQHFGDGTRLSIL.

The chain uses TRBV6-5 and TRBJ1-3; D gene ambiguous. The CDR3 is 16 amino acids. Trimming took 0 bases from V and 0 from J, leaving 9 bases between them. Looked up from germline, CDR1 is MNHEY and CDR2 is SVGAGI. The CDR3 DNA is TGTGCCAGCAGTTACTCGACTCCTCGCTCTGGAAACACCATATATTTT. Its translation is CASSYSTPRSGNTIYF.

This CDR3 reads CASSLPGYAGRYEQYF. In nucleotides, the CDR3 is TGTGCCAGCAGCTTACCCGGGTATGCGGGAAGATACGAGCAGTACTTC. The chain carries TRBV11-2 and TRBJ2-7; TRBD2 might be the D (6 bases). Trimming removed 2 bases at V and 4 bases at J, with 18 bases between. CDR3 length: 16 amino acids. Germline V gene lookup returns CDR1 SGHAT and CDR2 FQNNGV.

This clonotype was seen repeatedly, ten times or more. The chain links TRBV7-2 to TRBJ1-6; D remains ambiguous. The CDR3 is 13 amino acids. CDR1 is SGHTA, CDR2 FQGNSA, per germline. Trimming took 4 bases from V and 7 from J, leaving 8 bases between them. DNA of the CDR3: TGTGCCAGCAGCTCAGTGGGGAATTCACCCCTCCACTTT. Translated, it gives CASSSVGNSPLHF.

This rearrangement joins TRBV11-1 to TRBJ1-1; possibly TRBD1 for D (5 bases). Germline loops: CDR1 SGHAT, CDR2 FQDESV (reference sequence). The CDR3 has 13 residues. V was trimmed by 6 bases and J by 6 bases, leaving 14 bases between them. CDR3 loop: CASSYSPGAEAFF. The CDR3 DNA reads TGTGCCAGCAGTTATTCTCCGGGGGCTGAAGCTTTCTTT.

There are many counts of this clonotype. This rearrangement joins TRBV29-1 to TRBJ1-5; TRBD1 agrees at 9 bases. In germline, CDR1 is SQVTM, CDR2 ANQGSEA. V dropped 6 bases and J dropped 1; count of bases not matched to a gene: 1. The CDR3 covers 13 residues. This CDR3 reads CSVGTGSNQPQHF. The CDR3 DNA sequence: TGCAGCGTAGGGACAGGGAGCAATCAGCCCCAGCATTTT.

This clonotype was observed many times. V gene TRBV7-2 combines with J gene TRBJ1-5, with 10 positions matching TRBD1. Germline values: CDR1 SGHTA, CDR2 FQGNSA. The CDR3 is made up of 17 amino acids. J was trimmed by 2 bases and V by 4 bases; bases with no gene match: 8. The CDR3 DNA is TGTGCCAGCAGCTCCGCGTCCGGGACAGGGGGCAATCAGCCCCAGCATTTT. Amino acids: CASSSASGTGGNQPQHF. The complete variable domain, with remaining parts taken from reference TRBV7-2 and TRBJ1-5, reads GAGVSQSPSNKVTEKGKDVELRCDPISGHTALYWYRQSLGQGLEFLIYFQGNSAPDKSGLPSDRFSAERTGGSVSTLTIQRTQQEDSAVYLCASSSASGTGGNQPQHFGDGTRLSIL.

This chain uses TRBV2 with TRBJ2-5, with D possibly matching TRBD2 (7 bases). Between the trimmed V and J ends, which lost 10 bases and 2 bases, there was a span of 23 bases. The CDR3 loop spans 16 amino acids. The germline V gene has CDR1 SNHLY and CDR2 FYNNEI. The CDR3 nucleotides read TGTGCCATCCGGGATGCGGGTGGGAGGGGGCAAGAGACCCAGTACTTC. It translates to CAIRDAGGRGQETQYF. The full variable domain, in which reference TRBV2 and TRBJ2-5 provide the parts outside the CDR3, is EPEVTQTPSHQVTQMGQEVILRCVPISNHLYFYWYRQILGQKVEFLVSFYNNEISEKSEIFDDQFSVERPDGSNFTLKIRSTKLEDSAMYFCAIRDAGGRGQETQYFGPGTRLLVL.